The clone carrying this TCR beta chain was observed a handful of times. Its antigen is undetermined. Trimming cost V 0 bases and J 6 bases, with 11 bases left between them. Per the germline V gene, CDR1 is SGHRS and CDR2 is YFSETQ. This CDR3 comprises 14 residues. The data stem from a study of T cells after yellow fever vaccination. TCRdb independently ran MiXCR on the 5' RACE reads; one entry per CDR3 protein. The sample shows about 510,000 distinct CDR3 sequences, 20% to 25% of them seen only once. Study-level findings and limits: Boosting was followed by the reappearance of most primary-vaccination clones (96% CD4, about 88% CD8).

The chain carries TRBV5-1 and TRBJ2-3; D is perhaps TRBD2 (5 bases). This specimen was PBMCs, taken approximately 22 days after the first yellow fever vaccination. The receptor comes from a young man who received the YFV17D yellow fever vaccine. In nucleotides, the CDR3 is TGCGCCAGCAGCTTGGCGGGGATCGGGGATACGCAGTATTTT. This codes for CASSLAGIGDTQYF.